This TCR beta chain stems from a study of blood T cell repertoires in COVID-19. For the study at large: In each case, the material was cDNA or gDNA derived from T cells, B-cell-depleted T cells, or PBMCs.

In the original analysis: The assay estimated nucleated cells by amplifying reference gene primers. Clones were sequenced by immunoSEQ multiplex PCR, and TCRdb holds only the in-frame ones, with some missing. D and trimming were read from the DNA, whereas the V and J calls and clone size are those reported in that table. The sample holds 250,000 to 300,000 clones, approximately 84% seen once. Individuals aged about 18 to 95 years were recruited from about two dozen US areas. Among Cohort 3 donors, those recovered had two negative PCRs, clearance, or symptom resolution. V lost 1 base to trimming and J lost 4 bases; unmatched junction nucleotides: 5. The CDR3 contains 16 residues. Looked up from germline, CDR1 is LGHNA and CDR2 is YNFKEQ. This clone rates as medium-sized.

This TCR derives from a man between 18 and 29 years old who had recovered from COVID-19. The sequenced sample consisted of PBMCs or T cells enriched from blood (not recorded which). J is TRBJ1-4 and V is TRBV4-2; 8 nucleotides line up with TRBD1. The CDR3 coding sequence is TGTGCCAGCAGCCAAGCCACAGGGGGAGGTAATGAAAAACTGTTTTTT. Translating it yields CASSQATGGGNEKLFF.